The present TCR beta chain was sequenced within a study of cytomegalovirus exposure and HLA in healthy donors. Study-level points and caveats: The majority of TCR sequences were rare, yet some public TCRs appeared in many donors.

From germline, CDR1 is SGHTA and CDR2 FQGNSA. CDR3 size: 16 residues. J gave up 7 bases and V 1 base, and 10 bases lay outside the gene matches. The donors were members of the validation cohort comprising over a hundred subjects, separate from the approximately 630-subject first cohort. This clone was observed many times. Its target is unknown. Some clones are missing from TCRdb's copy, which holds only in-frame ones; the method was immunoSEQ multiplex PCR. The sample contains under 200,000 clones, roughly 77% of which appear only once. This receptor was identified in a woman aged 25 to 45 in good health and CMV-seronegative. The chain uses TRBV7-2 and TRBJ2-7; 10 nucleotides agree with TRBD2. Material: PBMCs. CDR3 nucleotides: TGTGCCAGCAGCTTAGGTCAGCCAGCGGGAGGGTTGGAGCAGTACTTC. It yields the protein CASSLGQPAGGLEQYF.